A single sample is the source of the 22 T cell receptor beta chains below, sequenced in a study of T-cell memory formation after mild COVID-19. One entry per CDR3 protein, called by TCRdb with MiXCR from the 5' RACE reads. In the table there are about 360,000 distinct CDR3 sequences, approximately 15% of which are singletons. The sample taken for sequencing was PBMCs or a T cell subset sorted from them (not recorded which). These receptors all come from a man aged 18 to 30 who had mild COVID-19 (a few samples of this study predate the infection). Cell type and time point are not known.

The gene calls are TRBV7-6 and TRBJ2-7, with D maybe TRBD2 (6 bases). This CDR3 region has 14 residues. Trimming took off 2 bases at V and 5 bases at J, with 13 bases between the two ends. CDR1 and CDR2 from the germline V gene are SGHVS and FNYEAQ. This chain's CDR3 is CASSLMGGRDEQYF. As DNA, the CDR3 is TGTGCCAGCAGCTTAATGGGGGGAAGAGACGAGCAGTACTTC.

The table lists this clonotype with a few counts. The rearrangement uses TRBV5-1 and TRBJ1-1; D is uncertain. The CDR3 sequence is 14 residues long. The germline V gene has CDR1 SGHRS and CDR2 YFSETQ. Trimming removed 1 base from V and 2 bases from J, with 9 bases in between. The CDR3 region has the DNA TGCGCCAGCAGCTTGTTCGGGCCAAACACTGAAGCTTTCTTT. This encodes CASSLFGPNTEAFF.

The chain has TRBV5-4 and TRBJ1-2, with 11 nucleotides matching TRBD1. V dropped 3 bases and J dropped 2; count of bases not matched to a gene: 0. CDR1 is SGHNT, CDR2 YYREEE, per germline (reference sequence). This CDR3 spans 14 amino acids. CDR3 coding DNA: TGTGCCAGCAGCTGGACAGGGGGCAACTATGGCTACACCTTC. Protein product: CASSWTGGNYGYTF.

The chain links TRBV6-1 to TRBJ1-2, with TRBD1 matching 9 bases. Germline V gene data show CDR1 as MNHNS and CDR2 as SASEGT. The CDR3 is made up of 13 amino acids. V lost 6 bases to trimming and J lost 6 bases; unmatched junction nucleotides: 5. The CDR3 DNA follows: TGTGCCAGCAGGGGACAGGGCTGGCATGGCTACACCTTC. Translated: CASRGQGWHGYTF.

The chain has TRBV6-2 or TRBV6-3 and TRBJ2-5, with 11 nucleotides matching TRBD2. The CDR3 runs to 14 residues. Germline assignment: CDR1 MNHEY and CDR2 SVGEGT. V was pared by 6 bases and J by 3 bases, with 3 bases of the junction left unmatched. CDR3 sequence (DNA): TGTGCCAGCAGAATGGGACTAGCGGAAGAGACCCAGTACTTC. Translated, it gives CASRMGLAEETQYF.

This clonotype turned up a few times. The V call is TRBV6-1, the J call TRBJ1-5; possibly TRBD1 for D (6 bases). The length of the CDR3 is 15 residues. In germline, CDR1 is MNHNS, CDR2 SASEGT. Trimming left V 9 bases short and J 7 bases short, with 22 bases between. The DNA for the CDR3 is TGTGCCAGTTGGAATACACAGGGACGGGAACAGCCCCAGCATTTT. Encoded protein: CASWNTQGREQPQHF.

This clonotype was detected ten times or more. CDR3 region: CASRKLAGGTDTQYF. Written as DNA, the CDR3 is TGTGCCAGCAGGAAACTAGCGGGGGGCACAGATACGCAGTATTTT. The rearrangement links TRBV7-2 to TRBJ2-3; 11 nucleotides agree with TRBD2. The CDR3 is made up of 15 amino acids. V shed 6 bases, J shed 1 base, and the junction held 3 bases outside the gene matches. Germline V gene data show CDR1 as SGHTA and CDR2 as FQGNSA.

This clonotype was seen repeatedly, ten times or more. The chain joins TRBV11-2 to TRBJ2-1; the match to TRBD2 covers 8 bases. V lost 3 bases to trimming and J lost 7 bases; unmatched junction nucleotides: 2. Germline V lookup: CDR1 SGHAT, CDR2 FQNNGV. The CDR3 is 13 residues long. CDR3 DNA sequence: TGTGCCAGCAGCTTGGGCGGGGGGAATGAGCAGTTCTTC. Its protein is CASSLGGGNEQFF.

This clonotype was seen at least ten times. One junction end disagrees with the germline gene, perhaps due to a read error. The CDR3 spells CASSLGSGANVLTF. CDR3 bases: TGTGCCAGCAGTCTAGGGTCTGGGGCCAACGTCCTGACTTTC. The chain couples TRBV5-1 to TRBJ2-6, with D unclear. This CDR3 spans 14 amino acids. The V gene's germline CDR1 is SGHRS and CDR2 YFSETQ.

The rearrangement links TRBV5-1 to TRBJ1-4, with D perhaps TRBD1 (5 bases). Trimming removed 4 bases at V and 8 bases at J, with 18 bases between. Germline CDR1 and CDR2: SGHRS and YFSETQ. This CDR3 spans 15 amino acids. CDR3 amino acids: CASSPAFQGNEKLFF. CDR3 in DNA: TGCGCCAGCAGCCCGGCCTTCCAGGGTAACGAAAAACTGTTTTTT.

This clonotype occurred a few times. This chain joins TRBV29-1 and TRBJ2-1; D is unclear. The CDR3 runs 13 residues. Germline CDR1 SQVTM, CDR2 ANQGSEA. V gave up 0 bases and J gave up 6 bases, with 9 bases separating them. As DNA, the CDR3 is TGCAGCGTTGAAGATCAGCACGCCAATGAGCAGTTCTTC. This codes for CSVEDQHANEQFF.

This clonotype was observed a few times. This chain connects TRBV6-6 to TRBJ1-1, with 7 bases that match TRBD1. Germline V gene lookup returns CDR1 MNHNY and CDR2 SVGAGI (reference sequence). Trimming took 6 bases from V and 1 from J; bases not matched to a gene: 5. The CDR3 covers 14 residues. CDR3 bases: TGTGCCAGCAGACCCGGGACAGAGAACACTGAAGCTTTCTTT. Translation: CASRPGTENTEAFF.

The V and J genes are TRBV7-2 and TRBJ2-2; TRBD1 is a possible D gene (6 bases). The CDR3 has 12 amino acids. Germline CDR1 SGHTA, CDR2 FQGNSA. Deletions cut 5 bases from V and 11 bases from J, with 12 bases between. The CDR3 reads CASSDNRDELFF. The CDR3 nucleotides are TGTGCCAGCAGCGACAACAGGGATGAGCTGTTTTTT.

The chain recombines TRBV27 with TRBJ2-2; D is unresolved. Trimming shortened V by 5 bases and J by 1 base, and 2 bases separated the two germline ends. Germline V lookup: CDR1 MNHEY, CDR2 SMNVEV (reference sequence). There are 12 residues in the CDR3. The CDR3 protein is CASSMNTGELFF. CDR3 in DNA: TGTGCCAGCAGTATGAACACCGGGGAGCTGTTTTTT.

This clonotype was found a few times. The chain uses TRBV12-3 or TRBV12-4 and TRBJ2-3; D gene ambiguous. Trimming left V 6 bases short and J 2 bases short, with 12 bases between. CDR3 length: 14 amino acids. This CDR3 reads CASSRSLDTDTQYF. The CDR3 bases are TGTGCCAGCAGCCGCAGCCTCGACACAGATACGCAGTATTTT.

In this sample, this clonotype turned up a few times. The J gene is TRBJ1-1, the V gene TRBV11-2; D ambiguous. Germline V gene sequence: CDR1 SGHAT, CDR2 FQNNGV. The germline V and J ends were trimmed by 5 bases and 9 bases, with 19 bases remaining between them. The CDR3 has 14 residues. The CDR3 region has the DNA TGTGCCAGCAGCACCCCCCTGGAATCGGGGAAAGCTTTCTTT. Its protein is CASSTPLESGKAFF.

V and J are TRBV6-6 and TRBJ2-7; D could derive from TRBD1 or TRBD2 (5 bases each). The V gene's germline CDR1 is MNHNY and CDR2 SVGAGI (reference sequence). Trimming left V 2 bases short and J 5 bases short, with 16 bases between. The CDR3 runs 15 residues. Here the CDR3 reads CASSYMGTGINEQYF. CDR3 nucleotides: TGTGCCAGCAGTTACATGGGGACGGGCATCAACGAGCAGTACTTC.

A few counts support this clonotype. This rearrangement joins TRBV9 to TRBJ2-4; possibly TRBD2 for D (5 bases). CDR1 and CDR2 (germline): SGDLS, YYNGEE. V was shortened by 4 bases and J by 7 bases, with 18 bases between the two germline ends. The CDR3 totals 15 residues. The CDR3 DNA reads as TGTGCCAGCAGCCCTGTGGACTCCCGGGGTAACATTCAGTACTTC. Translating gives CASSPVDSRGNIQYF.

The V and J genes are TRBV5-6 and TRBJ2-3, with D possibly matching TRBD2 (5 bases). The CDR3 contains 14 residues. The V gene lost 0 bases and the J gene lost 6 bases, with 11 bases spanning the gap. Germline-derived CDR1 and CDR2 are SGHDT and YYEEEE. The CDR3 spells CASSLGLAEDTQYF. In DNA, the CDR3 is TGTGCCAGCAGCTTGGGGCTAGCCGAGGATACGCAGTATTTT.

The J gene is TRBJ1-3, the V gene TRBV4-2; the D is unclear. Trimming took 0 bases from V and 1 from J, leaving 10 bases between them. Germline CDR1 LGHNA, CDR2 YNFKEQ. There are 16 residues in the CDR3. CDR3 residues: CASSQDPGSSGNTIYF. The CDR3 DNA sequence: TGTGCCAGCAGCCAAGACCCGGGTTCGTCTGGAAACACCATATATTTT.

In its sample, this clonotype was seen a few times. V is TRBV9 and J is TRBJ1-6, with 7 bases fitting TRBD1. Germline loops: CDR1 SGDLS, CDR2 YYNGEE. The CDR3 consists of 17 residues. V shed 3 bases, J shed 0 bases, and the junction held 6 bases outside the gene matches. In nucleotides, the CDR3 is TGTGCCAGCAGCGCGGACAGGTTGAGCTCCTATAATTCACCCCTCCACTTT. Protein sequence: CASSADRLSSYNSPLHF.

The chain has TRBV5-6 and TRBJ2-2; D gene ambiguous. The CDR3 loop spans 15 amino acids. Trimming stripped 0 bases from V and 2 bases from J, with 8 bases between. Germline V gene sequence: CDR1 SGHDT, CDR2 YYEEEE. As DNA, the CDR3 is TGTGCCAGCAGCTTGGCCGGATATAACACCGGGGAGCTGTTTTTT. Translated, it gives CASSLAGYNTGELFF.